The next 7 T cell receptor beta chains were all read from a single sample in a study of blood T cells in healthy people across ages. PCR was performed a second time for about 6 to 12 cycles using a sample-barcoded 5' primer and a J-beta primer mix. From the 5' RACE reads, TCRdb called clonotypes with MiXCR, one entry per CDR3 protein. This table holds 730,000 or so distinct CDR3 sequences, 40% to 45% found once. The specimen sequenced was blood. These receptors originate from a man of 80 years or more in good health.

Many counts were recorded for this clonotype. The chain has TRBV20-1 and TRBJ2-5; TRBD2 agrees at 7 bases. This CDR3 has 14 residues. The germline gives CDR1 DFQATT, CDR2 SNEGSKA (reference sequence). Trimming at V came to 5 bases and at J to 4 bases, leaving 10 bases not matched to a gene. CDR3 region: CSAYPAGVPETQYF. In DNA, the CDR3 is TGCAGTGCTTACCCCGCGGGGGTACCAGAGACCCAGTACTTC.

The rearrangement links TRBV7-2 to TRBJ2-7; 7 nucleotides match TRBD2. Germline assignment: CDR1 SGHTA and CDR2 FQGNSA. The V and J ends lost 0 bases and 3 bases, in that order; junction bases with no gene match: 5. The CDR3 has 15 residues. This CDR3 reads CASSLAGGRNYEQYF. As DNA, the CDR3 is TGTGCCAGCAGCTTAGCCGGCGGGAGAAACTACGAGCAGTACTTC.

The chain is built from TRBV6-2 or TRBV6-3 and TRBJ2-5, with 12 bases identical to TRBD2. V lost 6 bases to trimming and J lost 10 bases; unmatched junction nucleotides: 6. Germline V CDR1 and CDR2: MNHEY, SVGEGT. This CDR3 region has 13 residues. DNA of the CDR3: TGTGCCAGCAGACGTGGACTAGCGGGGATCCAGTACTTC. Translating gives CASRRGLAGIQYF.

Worth noting for this clonotype: A clone one base away is much larger, so this may be a read error. CDR3 sequence: CASSSRQGPDTRYF. The CDR3, as DNA: TGTGCCAGCAGCTCACGACAGGGCCCAGATACGCGGTATTTT. The V gene is TRBV11-3, the J gene TRBJ2-3, with TRBD1 matching over 7 bases. This CDR3 contains 14 residues. The germline V gene encodes CDR1 SGHNT and CDR2 YENEEA.

The rearrangement joins TRBV6-1 to TRBJ2-3; either TRBD1 or TRBD2 may fit D (5 bases each). V lost 4 bases, J lost 4 bases, and 21 bases lay in between. This CDR3 comprises 17 residues. From germline, CDR1 is MNHNS and CDR2 SASEGT. The CDR3 DNA follows: TGTGCCAGCAGTGGGGGCTCTGGGCCACGGGGACCAGATACGCAGTATTTT. This encodes CASSGGSGPRGPDTQYF.

As regards this clonotype: A much larger clone lies a single base off, so this may be a read error. The CDR3 DNA follows: TGTGCCAGCAGTTTCGCGGGAGGGGACACGGCCAAAAACACTCAGTACTTC. Translated: CASSFAGGDTAKNTQYF. The chain uses TRBV28 and TRBJ2-4; 9 bases agree with TRBD2. From germline, CDR1 is MDHEN and CDR2 SYDVKM. The CDR3 is made up of 17 amino acids.

In the case of this clonotype: This clone may be a read error of a much larger clone one base away. The V call is TRBV2, the J call TRBJ1-2; D might be TRBD1 (6 bases). Germline V gives CDR1 SNHLY, CDR2 FYNNEI. The CDR3 sequence is 12 residues long. As DNA, the CDR3 is TGTGCCAGCAGTATGGACAGCTATGGCCACACCTTC. Translation: CASSMDSYGHTF.